A selection of T cell receptor beta chains follows, all from one sample in a study of early T cells in non-severe SARS-CoV-2 infection. MiXCR was run by TCRdb on the 5' RACE reads, yielding one entry per CDR3 protein. The table records 100,000 to 130,000 distinct CDR3 sequences, around an eighth of them present only once. The sample comprised whole blood. These receptors originate from an adult who was a healthcare worker with PCR-confirmed SARS-CoV-2 infection or an uninfected control (not recorded which). The CDR3 runs from the conserved cysteine through the conserved F or W. D genes are given only for firm matches. Clone size is stated in some rows and not others, as once, few, many or a class when expanded.

>TRBJ1-5|TRBV19|.|TRBD1
TGTCAACCAGGGGGCCACCATTACAATCAGCCCCAGCATTTT
CQPGGHHYNQPQHF
>TRBJ1-2|TRBV13|many|.
TGTGCCAGCAGCTTAGGGGACAGACCCAACTATGGCTACACCTTC
CASSLGDRPNYGYTF
>TRBJ1-2|TRBV2|.|TRBD1
TGTGCCACCCCGGGACAGGGTTATGGCTACACCTTC
CATPGQGYGYTF
>TRBJ2-2|TRBV28|.|TRBD2
TGTGCCAGCAGGGTCGGACTAGCCAGGGCCGGGGAGCTGTTTTTT
CASRVGLARAGELFF
>TRBJ1-1|TRBV29-1|.|.
TGCAGCGCCGACGTAACCCCGGCGGCTTTCTTT
CSADVTPAAFF
>TRBJ2-3|TRBV24-1|many|TRBD1
TGTGCCACCAGTGATTTAAGGGACAGCCGCACAGATACGCAGTATTTT
CATSDLRDSRTDTQYF
>TRBJ2-1|TRBV11-2|few|TRBD2
TGTGCCAGCAGCTCACGTAGGACTAGCGACAATGAGCAGTTCTTC
CASSSRRTSDNEQFF
>TRBJ2-2|TRBV1|few|.
TGCACCAGCAGCCAAGAAAAGACAACTAGCGGGTGTAACACCGGGGAGCTGTTTTTT
CTSSQEKTTSGCNTGELFF
>TRBJ1-1|TRBV12-3/TRBV12-4|many|TRBD1
TGTGCCAGCAGTTTCAGGGGGGTGAACACTGAAGCTTTCTTT
CASSFRGVNTEAFF
>TRBJ2-2|TRBV12-3/TRBV12-4|few|TRBD2
TGTGCCAGCAGAGCGGGAGGGACGAACACCGGGGAGCTGTTTTTT
CASRAGGTNTGELFF
>TRBJ2-3|TRBV12-3/TRBV12-4|.|.
TGTGCCAGCAGATTTCCCGGGACTGGGCCAGATACGCAGTATTTT
CASRFPGTGPDTQYF
>TRBJ1-1|TRBV4-1|many|.
TGCGCCAGCAGCCAAGATCGGTCCCAGGGGACTGAAGCTTTCTTT
CASSQDRSQGTEAFF
>TRBJ2-5|TRBV11-2|many|.
TGTGCCAGCGTCCAGATCGGGGCAGGCCAAGAGACCCAGTACTTC
CASVQIGAGQETQYF
>TRBJ2-7|TRBV5-1|.|TRBD2
TGCGCCAGCAGTCTTACCGGGACTAGCGGGGCCTCCTACGAGCAGTACTTC
CASSLTGTSGASYEQYF
>TRBJ1-6|TRBV10-3|few|TRBD1
TGTGCCATCAGGGAGACAGGGTCCTATAATTCACCCCTCCACTTT
CAIRETGSYNSPLHF
>TRBJ1-2|TRBV6-1|many|TRBD1
TGTGCCAGCAGAGGTGGGACAGCGCCTAACTATGGCTACACCTTC
CASRGGTAPNYGYTF